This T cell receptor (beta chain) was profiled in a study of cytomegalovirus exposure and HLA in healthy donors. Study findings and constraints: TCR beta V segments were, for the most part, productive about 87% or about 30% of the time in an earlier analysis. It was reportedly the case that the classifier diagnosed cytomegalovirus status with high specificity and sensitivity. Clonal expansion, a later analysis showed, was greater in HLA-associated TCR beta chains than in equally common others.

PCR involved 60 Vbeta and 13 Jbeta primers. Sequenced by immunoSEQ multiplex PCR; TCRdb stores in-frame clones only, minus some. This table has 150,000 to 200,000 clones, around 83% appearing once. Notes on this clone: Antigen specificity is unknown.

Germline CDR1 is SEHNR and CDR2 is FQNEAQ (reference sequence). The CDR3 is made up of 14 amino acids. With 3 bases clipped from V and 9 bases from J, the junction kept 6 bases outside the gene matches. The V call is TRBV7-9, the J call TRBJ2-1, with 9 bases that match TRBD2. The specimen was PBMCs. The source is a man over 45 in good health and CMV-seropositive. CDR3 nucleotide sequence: TGTGCCAGCAGCTTTCCTAGCGGGGACACTGAGCAGTTCTTC. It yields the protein CASSFPSGDTEQFF.